This is a list of T cell receptor beta chains from one sample in a study of T cell responses to AZD1222 COVID-19 vaccine. Generated by immunoSEQ multiplex PCR, the TCRdb table keeps only in-frame clones and is missing some. The repertoire holds roughly 180,000 clones, with approximately 93% as singletons. The source was peripheral blood, collected 28 days after the second AZD1222 dose. The receptor source for this set is an adult who received the AZD1222 COVID-19 vaccine. The CDR3 runs from the conserved cysteine through the conserved F or W. A D gene is named only where the DNA matches it firmly. A row's size may be missing; if present it is once, few, many or a size class.

D | J | V | size | DNA | CDR3
NA | TRBJ2-1 | TRBV7-8 | NA | TGTGCCAGCAGCTTAGGGGTTCGGGGCAATGAGCAGTTCTTC | CASSLGVRGNEQFF
NA | TRBJ1-2 | TRBV19 | once | TGTGCCAGTAGTCCCCGGGTCAGTATGGCTAACTATGGCTACACCTTC | CASSPRVSMANYGYTF
TRBD2 | TRBJ2-3 | TRBV9 | few | TGTGCCAGCAGCGGACTAGCGGGGGGTATTAATACGCAGTATTTT | CASSGLAGGINTQYF
NA | TRBJ1-1 | TRBV28 | once | TGTGCCAGCAGTTTTAATGACGGGAGAGGCGAAGCTTTCTTT | CASSFNDGRGEAFF
TRBD2 | TRBJ2-1 | TRBV24-1 | NA | TGTGCCACCAGTGATTCCGGGACTAGCGGATACAATGAGCAGTTCTTC | CATSDSGTSGYNEQFF
NA | TRBJ2-7 | TRBV5-6 | NA | TGTGCCAGCAGCTTAGTCGGCAAATACTACGAGCAGTACTTC | CASSLVGKYYEQYF
TRBD1 | TRBJ2-5 | TRBV7-3 | NA | TGTGCCAGCAGCTTAACTGGGACAGTCCAAGAGACCCAGTACTTC | CASSLTGTVQETQYF
NA | TRBJ1-4 | TRBV5-1 | NA | TGCGCCAGCAGCCCGAACGGGGGTGAAAAACTGTTTTTT | CASSPNGGEKLFF
NA | TRBJ2-7 | TRBV27 | NA | TGTGCCAGCGGGGGCCTTCCGGCCTACGAGCAGTACTTC | CASGGLPAYEQYF
NA | TRBJ1-1 | TRBV27 | NA | TGTGCCAGCAGTTCTCAGGGACGGCTTGAAGCTTTCTTT | CASSSQGRLEAFF
NA | TRBJ2-3 | TRBV3-1/TRBV3-2 | NA | TGTGCCAGCAGCCAAGTCGAGGGGTTGAGGACAGATACGCAGTATTTT | CASSQVEGLRTDTQYF
NA | TRBJ2-7 | TRBV5-4 | NA | TGTGCCAGCAGCTTCGGGGTAGGCGGGTACGAGCAGTACTTC | CASSFGVGGYEQYF
TRBD2 | TRBJ2-5 | TRBV9 | NA | TGTGCCAGCAGTCCCAGGGCGGGAGGTGAGACCCAGTACTTC | CASSPRAGGETQYF
NA | TRBJ2-3 | TRBV4-1 | NA | TGCGCCAGCAGCCAAGAATTAGTAGGGGGTTCCACAGATACGCAGTATTTT | CASSQELVGGSTDTQYF
NA | TRBJ1-4 | TRBV30 | NA | TGTGCCTGGAGTGTACTGCGGCAGGGGAAGGAAAAACTGTTTTTT | CAWSVLRQGKEKLFF
NA | TRBJ1-4 | TRBV30 | NA | TGTGCCTGGAGTTGGGGAAGGGGTAACGAAAAACTGTTTTTT | CAWSWGRGNEKLFF
NA | TRBJ1-5 | TRBV30 | NA | TGTGCCTGGAGTACTGTGAACCAGCCCCAGCATTTT | CAWSTVNQPQHF
NA | TRBJ2-7 | TRBV27 | NA | TGTGCCAGCAGTTTAGGGTCGGGACAAGGGGTCTACGAGCAGTACTTC | CASSLGSGQGVYEQYF
NA | TRBJ1-1 | TRBV19 | NA | TGTGCCAGTAGTATATACGAGGTCGGCACTGAAGCTTTCTTT | CASSIYEVGTEAFF
NA | TRBJ1-1 | TRBV5-1 | NA | TGCGCCAGCAGCTTAGAAGGTCTTTGGCTGAACACTGAAGCTTTCTTT | CASSLEGLWLNTEAFF